Listed below are T cell receptor beta chains from one sample, sequenced in a study of shared clonotypes between healthy human individuals. Libraries were prepared by immunoSEQ multiplex PCR; TCRdb keeps only in-frame clonotypes and omits some of them. The repertoire holds about 2.5 million clones, with under 95% as singletons. The specimen sequenced was naive CD4+ T cells from PBMCs. All receptors derive from a man in his late teens or twenties in good health. Some clones in this sample may be carry-over from other donors' samples. CDR3s include the opening cysteine and the closing phenylalanine or tryptophan. The D gene is left open where the match is weak. Expanded clones get a size class; other rows say once, few or many, or leave the size out.

J gene	D gene	clone size	V gene	CDR3 DNA	CDR3 protein
TRBJ2-4	TRBD2	.	TRBV15	TGTGCCACCAGCAGAGAAACTTTTATTGGGCGGGAGGCATCAGTTAAAAACATTCAGTACTTC	CATSRETFIGREASVKNIQYF
TRBJ2-2	.	.	TRBV11-3	TGTGCCAGCAGCTTTAATCGGAACACCGGGGAGCTGTTTTTT	CASSFNRNTGELFF
TRBJ2-1	.	.	TRBV28	TGTGCCAGCCGCCCCGGTGCTGGAGCCTCCTACAATGAGCAGTTCTTC	CASRPGAGASYNEQFF
TRBJ2-3	TRBD1	.	TRBV18	TGTGCCAGCTCAAAACACATTACTCGACCGGGACAGCAATACAATGGCACAGATACGCAGTATTTT	CASSKHITRPGQQYNGTDTQYF
TRBJ1-1	.	once	TRBV18	TGTGCCAGCTCACCCTCTTATGATTACACTGAAGCTTTCTTT	CASSPSYDYTEAFF
TRBJ1-6	.	.	TRBV30	TGTGCCTGGACCCTCGGACGGGCCTATAATTCACCCCTCCACTTT	CAWTLGRAYNSPLHF
TRBJ2-5	.	.	TRBV5-1	TGCGCCAGCAGCTTGGGGCAGGTTAAGTACCAAGAGACCCAGTACTTC	CASSLGQVKYQETQYF
TRBJ2-3	.	.	TRBV2	TGTGCCAGCGCCAGGGGTTCCACAGATACGCAGTATTTT	CASARGSTDTQYF
TRBJ1-2	.	.	TRBV27	TGTGCCAGCAGGCTAGAGGTCAATGGCTACACCTTC	CASRLEVNGYTF
TRBJ1-5	.	.	TRBV30	TGTGCCTGGAGTGGTCAGGGCAATCAGCCCCAGCATTTT	CAWSGQGNQPQHF
TRBJ1-1	.	.	TRBV19	TGTGCCAGTACCGACCAGGGGTACACTGAAGCTTTCTTT	CASTDQGYTEAFF
TRBJ2-1	TRBD2	.	TRBV27	TGTGCCAGCAGTTTCCCCCTAGCGGAGACCTACAATGAGCAGTTCTTC	CASSFPLAETYNEQFF
TRBJ1-1	TRBD1	.	TRBV5-1	TGCGCCAGCAGCTCAATCACGGGACAGTATGAAGCTTTCTTT	CASSSITGQYEAFF
TRBJ1-5	.	.	TRBV30	TGTGCCTGGTCCCGAGGGGGGATTAGCAATCAGCCCCAGCATTTT	CAWSRGGISNQPQHF
TRBJ2-6	.	.	TRBV28	TGTGCCAGCACTCAAGTTTCTGGGGCCAACGTCCTGACTTTC	CASTQVSGANVLTF
TRBJ2-7	.	.	TRBV7-4	TGTGCCAGCAGCTTAGTTTCCTACGAGCAGTACTTC	CASSLVSYEQYF
TRBJ2-1	TRBD2	.	TRBV25-1	TGTGCCAGCAGTTCCCTTAGCGGGAGCTCCTACAATGAGCAGTTCTTC	CASSSLSGSSYNEQFF
TRBJ2-1	.	.	TRBV11-2	TGTGCCAGCAGCTTAGAGCCGTTGGACAATGAGCAGTTCTTC	CASSLEPLDNEQFF
TRBJ1-1	.	few	TRBV29-1	TGCAGCGTTGCTAGGGATTGGAACACTGAAGCTTTCTTT	CSVARDWNTEAFF
TRBJ2-7	.	.	TRBV28	TGTGCCAGCAGTGACCCGGGACACCCTACACTCGCCTACGAGCAGTACTTC	CASSDPGHPTLAYEQYF
TRBJ2-2	.	.	TRBV7-3	TGTGCCAGCAGCTTAATTGATTTCGGGGAGCTGTTTTTT	CASSLIDFGELFF
TRBJ1-2	.	.	TRBV7-8	TGTGCCAGCAGCTTACTCCCGAGCTATGGCTACACCTTC	CASSLLPSYGYTF
TRBJ2-7	.	.	TRBV28	TGTGCCAGCAGTGCGGGTGCACGCCGAATGCAGTACTTC	CASSAGARRMQYF
TRBJ1-2	.	.	TRBV2	TGTGCCAGTAGATATCAGGGAACGACAAACTATGGCTACACCTTC	CASRYQGTTNYGYTF
TRBJ2-1	TRBD2	once	TRBV5-1	TGCGCCAGCAGCGGAGGTAGCGGGAGTCGGGTCCATGAGCAGTTCTTC	CASSGGSGSRVHEQFF
TRBJ2-5	.	.	TRBV30	TGTGCCTGGAGTTTTCATCAGCTGAAGCGAGAGACCCAGTACTTC	CAWSFHQLKRETQYF
TRBJ2-7	.	.	TRBV20-1	TGCAGTGCTGCAGGGACCGAGCAGTACTTC	CSAAGTEQYF
TRBJ1-5	.	.	TRBV28	TGTGCCAGCAGTATCAGGGGATACGGTAGCAATCAGCCCCAGCATTTT	CASSIRGYGSNQPQHF
TRBJ2-3	.	once	TRBV10-1	TGCGCCAGCAGTGAGGGGGAGGCAGGGGTAGATACGCAGTATTTT	CASSEGEAGVDTQYF
TRBJ2-7	TRBD1	.	TRBV19	TGTGCCAGTAGGGCTTTTAGGACAGGTTTCTACGAGCAGTACTTC	CASRAFRTGFYEQYF
TRBJ1-5	.	.	TRBV5-8	TGTGCCAGCAGCCCCGGGCCGACCCCGCCCCAGCATTTT	CASSPGPTPPQHF
TRBJ2-6	.	.	TRBV2	TGTGCCAGCAAGACAGACGGGGCCAACGTCCTGACTTTC	CASKTDGANVLTF
TRBJ1-5	TRBD1	.	TRBV7-6	TGTGCCAGCAGCTCCTCTGGACAGGGGGGCAATCAGCCCCAGCATTTT	CASSSSGQGGNQPQHF
TRBJ2-7	.	.	TRBV6-1	TGTGCCAGCAGTGTTAGTCCTTACTCCTACGAGCAGTACTTC	CASSVSPYSYEQYF
TRBJ2-7	.	.	TRBV11-1	TGTGCCAGCAGCTTAGAAACTAGCACCTACGAGCAGTACTTC	CASSLETSTYEQYF
TRBJ2-7	TRBD1	.	TRBV28	TGTGCCAGCTCCCCGGCGGGACAGGGGGCTTACGAGCAGTACTTC	CASSPAGQGAYEQYF
TRBJ2-1	.	.	TRBV5-1	TGCGCCAGCAGCCCGGGACTTTCCCGCAGCTCCTACAATGAGCAGTTCTTC	CASSPGLSRSSYNEQFF
TRBJ2-3	TRBD2	.	TRBV5-4	TGTGCCAGCAGCTTGGATGGAGGACTAGCGGCTGGGACAGATACGCAGTATTTT	CASSLDGGLAAGTDTQYF
TRBJ2-3	.	.	TRBV19	TGTGCCAGTAGTATGGGGGGCGAAGATACGCAGTATTTT	CASSMGGEDTQYF
TRBJ2-1	.	.	TRBV29-1	TGCAGCGTTGGGTTGGGCAGGAGTGAGCAGTTCTTC	CSVGLGRSEQFF
TRBJ2-7	TRBD1	.	TRBV25-1	TGTGCCAGCAGAAGGACAGGAGAATACGAGCAGTACTTC	CASRRTGEYEQYF
TRBJ1-1	.	.	TRBV28	TGTGCCAGTACTGCCAACAGGGCCGGGGGAACTGAAGCTTTCTTT	CASTANRAGGTEAFF
TRBJ1-2	.	.	TRBV28	TGTGCCAGCAGTTTGGTCGGAGATTTCTATGGCTACACCTTC	CASSLVGDFYGYTF
TRBJ2-1	.	.	TRBV29-1	TGCAGCGTATACCGACGCTTCGGCAATGAGCAGTTCTTC	CSVYRRFGNEQFF
TRBJ2-7	.	once	TRBV2	TGTGCCAGCTCCCCGATGGACACCTACGAGCAGTACTTC	CASSPMDTYEQYF
TRBJ1-5	TRBD1	.	TRBV19	TGTGCCAGTAACCGGGACAGGGGTCGACAGCCCCAGCATTTT	CASNRDRGRQPQHF
TRBJ1-1	TRBD1	.	TRBV4-3	TGCGCCAGCAGCCAAGGGACAGGGGCACCCTCGAACACTGAAGCTTTCTTT	CASSQGTGAPSNTEAFF
TRBJ1-1	.	.	TRBV12-5	TGTGCTAGTGGGAAACAGGGGAACACTGAAGCTTTCTTT	CASGKQGNTEAFF
TRBJ1-1	.	.	TRBV7-2	TGTGCCAGCAGCTTAGGGAGGATGAACACTGAAGCTTTCTTT	CASSLGRMNTEAFF
TRBJ1-2	TRBD1	few	TRBV18	TGTGCCAGCTCACCCTCGGACAGGGCTAACTATGGCTACACCTTC	CASSPSDRANYGYTF
TRBJ2-3	TRBD2	.	TRBV28	TGTGCCAGCAGACGACCGAGCGGGATCACAGATACGCAGTATTTT	CASRRPSGITDTQYF
TRBJ2-7	.	.	TRBV2	TGTGCCAGCAGGGAACGACGCTACGAGCAGTACTTC	CASRERRYEQYF
TRBJ2-5	.	few	TRBV19	TGTGCCAGTAGTTCCCAGGGGCCAGAGACCCAGTACTTC	CASSSQGPETQYF
TRBJ2-2	.	.	TRBV5-1	TGCGCCAGCAGCTTGCTATCGAACACCGGGGAGCTGTTTTTT	CASSLLSNTGELFF
TRBJ2-5	.	.	TRBV5-1	TGCGCCAGCAGCCCGACTGGGGGTGAGGAGACCCAGTACTTC	CASSPTGGEETQYF
TRBJ2-2	TRBD1	.	TRBV4-3	TGCGCCAGTTCGAGACAGGGGCCGAACACCGGGGAGCTGTTTTTT	CASSRQGPNTGELFF